The next 13 T cell receptor beta chains were all read from a single sample in a study of CD8 T cells in Susac syndrome. With random hexamers, reverse transcription was performed on roughly 0.5 to 1 ug of RNA. TCRdb processed the immunoSEQ multiplex PCR reads anew with MiXCR; each CDR3 protein has one entry. The sample has tens of thousands of distinct CDR3 sequences, about 93% seen once. Sequencing was performed on CD4+ T cells from PBMCs. The source of these receptors is a human donor with Susac syndrome.

The gene calls are TRBV12-3 or TRBV12-4 and TRBJ2-5, with a tentative D call TRBD2 (5 bases). Deletions cut 3 bases from V and 0 bases from J, with 11 bases between. This CDR3 comprises 15 residues. For the CDR3, the DNA is TGTGCCAGCAGTTTGTTGGCGGGCAACCAAGAGACCCAGTACTTC. This translates into CASSLLAGNQETQYF.

The chain carries TRBV18 and TRBJ1-4; TRBD1 might be the D (5 bases). The CDR3 totals 15 residues. V lost 6 bases and J lost 7, with 18 bases in between. Germline CDR1 KGHSH, CDR2 LQKENI. The CDR3 protein is CASSQRQNPLEKLFF. In nucleotides, the CDR3 is TGTGCCAGCTCGCAGAGACAGAACCCGCTTGAAAAACTGTTTTTT. Together with reference TRBV18 and TRBJ1-4, the CDR3 gives the full variable domain: NAGVMQNPRHLVRRRGQEARLRCSPMKGHSHVYWYRQLPEEGLKFMVYLQKENIIDESGMPKERFSAEFPKEGPSILRIQQVVRGDSAAYFCASSQRQNPLEKLFFGSGTQLSVL.

The rearrangement joins TRBV30 to TRBJ1-5; D gene uncertain. Trimming pared 3 bases from V and 0 bases from J, leaving 3 bases between. This CDR3 spans 12 amino acids. CDR1 is GTSNPN, CDR2 SVGIG, per germline (reference sequence). The CDR3 is CAWSNSNQPQHF. Here the CDR3 DNA reads TGTGCCTGGAGCAATAGCAATCAGCCCCAGCATTTT.

The chain recombines TRBV12-3 or TRBV12-4 with TRBJ1-5; possibly TRBD1 for D (5 bases). This CDR3 comprises 15 residues. V was clipped by 3 bases and J by 4 bases, with 13 bases between them. Here the CDR3 DNA reads TGTGCCAGCAGTTTCAGATTAGGGGTTAATCAGCCCCAGCATTTT. It yields the protein CASSFRLGVNQPQHF.

The chain employs TRBV30 and TRBJ2-1; 14 bases are a match to TRBD2. This CDR3 is built from 15 residues. Per germline, CDR1 GTSNPN and CDR2 SVGIG (reference sequence). Unmatched junction bases numbered 7, after V lost 8 bases and J lost 4 bases. The CDR3 protein is CARQTSGGAYNEQFF. The DNA of the CDR3 is TGTGCCCGCCAGACTAGCGGGGGGGCGTACAATGAGCAGTTCTTC.

This rearrangement joins TRBV7-6 to TRBJ2-7; 9 nucleotides line up with TRBD1. CDR3 length: 14 residues. CDR1 is SGHVS and CDR2 is FNYEAQ in the germline V gene. With 4 bases clipped from V and 5 bases from J, the junction kept 6 bases outside the gene matches. CDR3 residues: CASSSRDRVDEQYF. The DNA for the CDR3 is TGTGCCAGCAGCTCCCGGGACAGGGTGGACGAGCAGTACTTC.

The V gene is TRBV25-1, the J gene TRBJ2-3; D is perhaps TRBD2 (6 bases). The CDR3 is 17 amino acids. V lost 1 base and J lost 0, with 14 bases in between. Germline-derived CDR1 and CDR2 are MGHDK and SYGVNS. CDR3 in DNA: TGTGCCAGCAGTGAATTCCCCGGAGGGAAGAGCACAGATACGCAGTATTTT. This codes for CASSEFPGGKSTDTQYF. Full variable domain (remainder filled in from reference TRBV25-1 and TRBJ2-3): EADIYQTPRYLVIGTGKKITLECSQTMGHDKMYWYQQDPGMELHLIHYSYGVNSTEKGDLSSESTVSRIRTEHFPLTLESARPSHTSQYLCASSEFPGGKSTDTQYFGPGTRLTVL.

The chain links TRBV29-1 to TRBJ2-5, with 9 positions matching TRBD1. CDR1 and CDR2 from the germline V gene are SQVTM and ANQGSEA. The CDR3 contains 13 residues. V lost 7 bases, J lost 4 bases, and 7 bases stayed unmatched. The CDR3 region is CSATGGSVETQYF. In DNA form, the CDR3 reads TGCAGCGCCACAGGGGGCTCGGTAGAGACCCAGTACTTC.

The V and J genes are TRBV12-3 or TRBV12-4 and TRBJ1-1; no reliable D call. This CDR3 has 14 residues. Trimming left V 4 bases short and J 6 bases short, with 15 bases between. DNA of the CDR3: TGTGCCAGCAGTTCCCCGCAGGTGGGCGCTGAAGCTTTCTTT. Translating gives CASSSPQVGAEAFF.

The V and J genes are TRBV16 and TRBJ2-3, with unresolved D. CDR1 and CDR2 (germline): KGHSY, FQNENV. Trimming stripped 4 bases from V and 1 base from J, with 9 bases between. The CDR3 contains 14 residues. CDR3 bases: TGTGCCAGCAGCCCTGGACGCGGCACAGATACGCAGTATTTT. Its protein product is CASSPGRGTDTQYF.

V and J are TRBV20-1 and TRBJ2-4; no definite D call. V dropped 0 bases and J dropped 3 bases, with 18 bases sitting between them. In germline, CDR1 is DFQATT, CDR2 SNEGSKA (reference sequence). CDR3 length equals 17 residues. In DNA, the CDR3 is TGCAGTGCTAGAGATCTGGCTCCAGTGACCTTCAAAAACATTCAGTACTTC. The encoded protein is CSARDLAPVTFKNIQYF.

J is TRBJ1-4 and V is TRBV4-1; D perhaps matches TRBD1 (5 bases). The germline CDR1 and CDR2 sequences are MGHRA and YSYEKL. Deletions cut 1 base from V and 5 bases from J, with 8 bases between. This CDR3 has 14 amino acids. This CDR3 reads CASSQVQANEKLFF. CDR3 in DNA: TGCGCCAGCAGCCAAGTACAGGCGAATGAAAAACTGTTTTTT.

J is TRBJ2-5 and V is TRBV28; D is uncertain. Trimming pared 4 bases from V and 7 bases from J, leaving 7 bases between. The CDR3 covers 11 residues. Germline CDR1 reads MDHEN; CDR2 reads SYDVKM. For the CDR3, the DNA is TGTGCCAGCAGTTCAACTTTGACCCAGTACTTC. Protein: CASSSTLTQYF.